This entry lists 2 T cell receptor beta chains sequenced from one sample in a study of monozygotic twins with inflammatory bowel disease. No DNA is given; TCRdb re-called the 5' RACE reads and lists each CDR3 protein once. The specimen's table records roughly 300,000 distinct CDR3 sequences. The sequenced sample consisted of blood. These receptor sequences come from a human donor with ulcerative colitis or Crohn's disease, or a healthy co-twin of an affected twin (not recorded which).

The rearrangement joins TRBV7-2 to TRBJ2-1; the D gene TCRdb calls, TRBD1, cannot be checked with no DNA. This CDR3 is built from 12 residues. Germline V gene lookup returns CDR1 SGHTA and CDR2 FQGNSA. CDR3 protein: CASSPPGNEQFF.

The rearrangement joins TRBV7-2 to TRBJ2-1; TCRdb calls TRBD2, which cannot be checked without DNA. Per germline, CDR1 SGHTA and CDR2 FQGNSA. The CDR3 totals 15 residues. CDR3 region: CASSLAGGLYNEQFF. Filled out from reference TRBV7-2 and TRBJ2-1, the complete variable domain reads GAGVSQSPSNKVTEKGKDVELRCDPISGHTALYWYRQSLGQGLEFLIYFQGNSAPDKSGLPSDRFSAERTGGSVSTLTIQRTQQEDSAVYLCASSLAGGLYNEQFFGPGTRLTVL.